This T cell receptor beta chain was found in a study of cytomegalovirus exposure and HLA in healthy donors. CDR3 size: 10 residues. PCR primers comprised 60 Vbeta and 13 Jbeta primers. This table comes from immunoSEQ multiplex PCR, and its TCRdb copy is limited to in-frame clones, with some not included. Of about 190,000 clones listed, approximately 84% were seen once; the top ten hold less than 4.5%. Sequenced: PBMCs. The TCR originated in a man aged 50 to 60 in good health and CMV-seronegative. The chain combines TRBV12-2 with TRBJ1-1; the table's D call of TRBD1 was not tested on the DNA. TRBV12-2 is classified as a pseudogene. The DNA of the CDR3 is TGTGCAAGTCGCTCCATTTTGGCTTTCTTT. It encodes CASRSILAFF.